This T cell receptor (beta chain) was observed in a study of blood T cell repertoires in COVID-19. Overall study: Sites in the United States, Italy and Spain provided acute and convalescent COVID-19 samples. The cDNA or gDNA used as material had been derived from T cells, B-cell-depleted T cells, or PBMCs.

As processed by the authors: Estimated nucleated cell counts came from reference gene primer amplification. Clones were sequenced by immunoSEQ multiplex PCR, and TCRdb holds only the in-frame ones, with some missing. The D gene and trimming were derived from the DNA, and the V and J assignments and clone size from that table. The sample lists a few hundred thousand clones; roughly nine tenths were seen once. Ages ranged from about 18 to 89 years, with residence in 24 US areas. Sequencing was done on a sample of PBMCs or T cells enriched from blood (not recorded which). The sequence was collected from a human donor in a cohort exposed to, infected with or recovered from COVID-19 (not recorded which). The donor label of this sample is uncertain.

CDR3 amino acids: CASGGLNEKLFF. Here the CDR3 DNA reads TGTGCCAGCGGAGGCCTGAATGAAAAACTGTTTTTT. The rearrangement uses TRBV28 and TRBJ1-4; unclear D gene. The CDR3 consists of 12 residues. Trimming took 8 bases from V and 5 from J, leaving 9 bases between them. Germline loops: CDR1 MDHEN, CDR2 SYDVKM.